This TCR beta chain was obtained from a study of cytomegalovirus exposure and HLA in healthy donors. This CDR3 region has 15 residues. CDR1 is SGHNT, CDR2 YYREEE, per germline (reference sequence). After removal of 0 bases from V and 4 bases from J, the junction contained 4 bases not matched to a gene. Amplification used 60 Vbeta primers and 13 Jbeta primers. TCRdb's table, derived via immunoSEQ multiplex PCR, lists solely in-frame clones and lacks some. Here the sample spans approximately 120,000 clones, about 70% being singletons. Study-wide findings and caveats: Some public TCRs appeared in many individuals, while most sequences were rare. Immune exposure information available was restricted to CMV serostatus. Indistinguishable V segments such as TRBV6-2 and TRBV6-3 were excluded.

With respect to this clone: No antigen is known for it.

The receptor's source is a human donor in good health. This chain links TRBV5-4 with TRBJ2-5; 9 nucleotides match TRBD1. The sequenced material came from PBMCs. The DNA of the CDR3 is TGTGCCAGCAGCTTGGGGGACAGGGTACGAGAGACCCAGTACTTC. Its translation is CASSLGDRVRETQYF.